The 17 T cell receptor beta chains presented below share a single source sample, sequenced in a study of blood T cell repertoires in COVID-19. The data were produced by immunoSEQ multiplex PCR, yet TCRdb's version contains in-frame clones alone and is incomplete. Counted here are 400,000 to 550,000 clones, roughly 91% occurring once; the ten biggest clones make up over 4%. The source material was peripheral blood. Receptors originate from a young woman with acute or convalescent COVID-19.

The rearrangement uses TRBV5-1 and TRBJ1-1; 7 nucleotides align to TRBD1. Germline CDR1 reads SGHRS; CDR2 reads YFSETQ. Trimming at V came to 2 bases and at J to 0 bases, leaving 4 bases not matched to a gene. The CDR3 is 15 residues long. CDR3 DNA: TGCGCCAGCAGCTTTGGGACAGACATGAACACTGAAGCTTTCTTT. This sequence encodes CASSFGTDMNTEAFF.

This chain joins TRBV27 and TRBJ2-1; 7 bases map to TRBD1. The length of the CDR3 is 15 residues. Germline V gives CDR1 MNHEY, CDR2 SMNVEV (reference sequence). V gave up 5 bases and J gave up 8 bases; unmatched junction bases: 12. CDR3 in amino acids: CASSLQERQGDEQFF. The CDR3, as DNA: TGTGCCAGCAGTCTCCAGGAGCGCCAGGGGGATGAGCAGTTCTTC.

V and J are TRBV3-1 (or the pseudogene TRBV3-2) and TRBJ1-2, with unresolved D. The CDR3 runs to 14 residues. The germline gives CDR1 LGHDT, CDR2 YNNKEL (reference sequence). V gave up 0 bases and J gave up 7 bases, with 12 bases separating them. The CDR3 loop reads CASSQEGSGSGYTF. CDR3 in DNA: TGTGCCAGCAGCCAAGAAGGGAGTGGGAGTGGCTACACCTTC.

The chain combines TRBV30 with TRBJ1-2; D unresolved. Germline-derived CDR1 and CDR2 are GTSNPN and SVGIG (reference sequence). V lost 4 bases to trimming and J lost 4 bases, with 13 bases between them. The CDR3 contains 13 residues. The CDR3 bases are TGTGCCTGGACCTCATCCACCGGCTATGGCTACACCTTC. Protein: CAWTSSTGYGYTF. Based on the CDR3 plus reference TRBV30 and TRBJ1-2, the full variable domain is SQTIHQWPATLVQPVGSPLSLECTVEGTSNPNLYWYRQAAGRGLQLLFYSVGIGQISSEVPQNLSASRPQDRQFILSSKKLLLSDSGFYLCAWTSSTGYGYTFGSGTRLTVV.

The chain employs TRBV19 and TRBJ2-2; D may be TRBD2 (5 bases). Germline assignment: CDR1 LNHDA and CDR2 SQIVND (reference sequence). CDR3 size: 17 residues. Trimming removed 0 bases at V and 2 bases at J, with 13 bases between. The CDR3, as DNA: TGTGCCAGTAGTATAGACCCATGGACTCTCAACACCGGGGAGCTGTTTTTT. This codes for CASSIDPWTLNTGELFF.

CDR3 sequence (DNA): TGCGCCAGCAGCGCGAGTGTGAACACTGAAGCTTTCTTT. As protein: CASSASVNTEAFF. V and J are TRBV10-2 and TRBJ1-1; D remains ambiguous. Trimming shortened V by 6 bases and J by 0 bases, and 8 bases separated the two germline ends. The length of the CDR3 is 13 residues. Looked up from germline, CDR1 is WSHSY and CDR2 is SAAADI.

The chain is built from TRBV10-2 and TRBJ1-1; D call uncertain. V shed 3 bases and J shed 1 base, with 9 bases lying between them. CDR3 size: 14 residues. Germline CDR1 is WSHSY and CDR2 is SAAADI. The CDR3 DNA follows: TGCGCCAGCAGTGATGTCGTTTGGAACACTGAAGCTTTCTTT. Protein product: CASSDVVWNTEAFF.

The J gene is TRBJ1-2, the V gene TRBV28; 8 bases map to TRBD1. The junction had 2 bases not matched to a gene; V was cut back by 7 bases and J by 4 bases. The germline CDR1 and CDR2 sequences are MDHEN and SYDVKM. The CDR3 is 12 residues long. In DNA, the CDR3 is TGTGCCAGCACAGGGGGCCCCTATGGCTACACCTTC. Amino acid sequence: CASTGGPYGYTF.

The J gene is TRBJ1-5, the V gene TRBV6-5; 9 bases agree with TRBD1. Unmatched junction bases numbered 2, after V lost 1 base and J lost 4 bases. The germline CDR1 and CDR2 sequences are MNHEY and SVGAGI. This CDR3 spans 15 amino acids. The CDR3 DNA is TGTGCCAGCAGTTACTTGGGACAGGGAAATCAGCCCCAGCATTTT. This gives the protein CASSYLGQGNQPQHF.

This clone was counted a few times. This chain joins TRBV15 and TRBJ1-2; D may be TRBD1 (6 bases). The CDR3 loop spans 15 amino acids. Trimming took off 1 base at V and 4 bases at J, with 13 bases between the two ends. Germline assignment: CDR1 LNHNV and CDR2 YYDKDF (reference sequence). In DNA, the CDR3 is TGTGCCACCAGCAGAGGGGCAGGGGAGGGCTATGGCTACACCTTC. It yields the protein CATSRGAGEGYGYTF.

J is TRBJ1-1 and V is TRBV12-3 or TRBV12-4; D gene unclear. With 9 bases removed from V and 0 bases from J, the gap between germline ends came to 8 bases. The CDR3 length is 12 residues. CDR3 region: CASGRVNTEAFF. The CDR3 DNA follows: TGTGCCAGTGGCCGGGTGAACACTGAAGCTTTCTTT.

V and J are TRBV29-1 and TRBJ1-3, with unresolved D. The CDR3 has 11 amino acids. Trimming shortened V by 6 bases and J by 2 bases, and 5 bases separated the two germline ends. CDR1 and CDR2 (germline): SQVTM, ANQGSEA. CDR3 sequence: CSVAPGNTIYF. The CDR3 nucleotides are TGCAGCGTGGCCCCTGGAAACACCATATATTTT.

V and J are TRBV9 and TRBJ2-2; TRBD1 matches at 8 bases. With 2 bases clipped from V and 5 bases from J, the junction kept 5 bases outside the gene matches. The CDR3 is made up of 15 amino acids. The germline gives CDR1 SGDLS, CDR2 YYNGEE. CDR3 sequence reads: CASSVQGAATGELFF. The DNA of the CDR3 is TGTGCCAGCAGCGTTCAGGGGGCTGCGACCGGGGAGCTGTTTTTT.

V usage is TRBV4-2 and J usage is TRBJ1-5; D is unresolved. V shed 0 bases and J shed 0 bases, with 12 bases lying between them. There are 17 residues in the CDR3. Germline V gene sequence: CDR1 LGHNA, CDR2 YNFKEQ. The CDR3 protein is CASSQDADTYSNQPQHF. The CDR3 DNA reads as TGTGCCAGCAGCCAAGATGCGGATACCTATAGCAATCAGCCCCAGCATTTT.

The CDR3 spells CASSLLDRESLNTGELFF. In DNA, the CDR3 is TGCGCCAGCAGCTTACTGGACAGGGAGTCCCTGAACACCGGGGAGCTGTTTTTT. The chain is built from TRBV5-1 and TRBJ2-2, with 8 bases that match TRBD1. V lost 2 bases and J lost 1; bases outside the gene matches: 10. Germline values: CDR1 SGHRS, CDR2 YFSETQ. The CDR3 runs 18 residues.

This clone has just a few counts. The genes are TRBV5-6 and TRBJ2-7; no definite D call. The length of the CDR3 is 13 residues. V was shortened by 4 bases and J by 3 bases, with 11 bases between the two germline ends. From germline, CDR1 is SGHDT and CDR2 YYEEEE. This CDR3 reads CASSMGLYYEQYF. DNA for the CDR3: TGTGCCAGCAGCATGGGTCTTTACTACGAGCAGTACTTC.

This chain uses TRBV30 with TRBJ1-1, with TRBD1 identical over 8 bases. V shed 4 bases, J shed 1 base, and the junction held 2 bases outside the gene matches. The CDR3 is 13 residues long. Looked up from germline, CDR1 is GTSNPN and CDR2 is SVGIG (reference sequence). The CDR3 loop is CAWTTGGNTEAFF. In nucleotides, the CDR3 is TGTGCCTGGACCACAGGGGGGAACACTGAAGCTTTCTTT.